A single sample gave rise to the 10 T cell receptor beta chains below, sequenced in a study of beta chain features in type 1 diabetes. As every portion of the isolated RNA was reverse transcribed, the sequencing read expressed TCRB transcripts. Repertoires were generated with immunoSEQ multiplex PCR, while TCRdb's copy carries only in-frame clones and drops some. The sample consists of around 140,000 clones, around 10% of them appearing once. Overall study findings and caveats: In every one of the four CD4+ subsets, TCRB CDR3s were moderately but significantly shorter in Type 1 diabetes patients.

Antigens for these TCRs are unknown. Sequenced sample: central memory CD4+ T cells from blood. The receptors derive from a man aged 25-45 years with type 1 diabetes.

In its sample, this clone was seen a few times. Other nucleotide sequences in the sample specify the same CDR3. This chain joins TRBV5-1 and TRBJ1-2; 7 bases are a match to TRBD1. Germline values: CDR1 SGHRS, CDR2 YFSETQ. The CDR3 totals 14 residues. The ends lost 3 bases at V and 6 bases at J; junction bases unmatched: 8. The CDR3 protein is CASSSSQGFHGYTF. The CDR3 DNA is TGCGCCAGCAGCTCCTCACAGGGGTTCCATGGCTACACCTTC.

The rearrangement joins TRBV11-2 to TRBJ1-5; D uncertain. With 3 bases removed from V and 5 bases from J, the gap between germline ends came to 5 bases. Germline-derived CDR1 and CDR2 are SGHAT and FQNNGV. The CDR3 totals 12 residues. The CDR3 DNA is TGTGCCAGCAGCTTGTTAGATCAGCCCCAGCATTTT. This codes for CASSLLDQPQHF.

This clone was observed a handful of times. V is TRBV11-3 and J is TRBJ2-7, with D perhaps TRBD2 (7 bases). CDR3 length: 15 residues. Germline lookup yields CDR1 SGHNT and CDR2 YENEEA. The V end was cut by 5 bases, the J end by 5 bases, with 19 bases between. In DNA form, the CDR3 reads TGTGCCAGCAGCCCGGGGGGCAGGGGATTTGACGAGCAGTACTTC. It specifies CASSPGGRGFDEQYF.

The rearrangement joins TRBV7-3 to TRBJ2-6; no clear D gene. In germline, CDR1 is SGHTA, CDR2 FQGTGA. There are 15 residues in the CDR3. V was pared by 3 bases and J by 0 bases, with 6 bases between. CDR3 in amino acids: CASSFSSSGANVLTF. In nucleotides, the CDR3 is TGTGCCAGCAGCTTTAGTAGCTCTGGGGCCAACGTCCTGACTTTC.

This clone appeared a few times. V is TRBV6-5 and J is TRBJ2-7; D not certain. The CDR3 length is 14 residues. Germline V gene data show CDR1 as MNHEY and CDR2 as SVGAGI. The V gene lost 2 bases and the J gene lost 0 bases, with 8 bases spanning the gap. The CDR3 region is CASSYDTVSYEQYF. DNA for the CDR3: TGTGCCAGCAGTTACGACACGGTCTCCTACGAGCAGTACTTC.

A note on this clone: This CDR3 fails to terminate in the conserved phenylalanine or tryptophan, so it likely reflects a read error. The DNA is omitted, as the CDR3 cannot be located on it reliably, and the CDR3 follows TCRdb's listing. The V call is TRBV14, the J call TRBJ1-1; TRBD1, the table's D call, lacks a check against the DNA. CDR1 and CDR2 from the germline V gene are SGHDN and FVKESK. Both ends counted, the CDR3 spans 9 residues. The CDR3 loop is CASSQGAGL.

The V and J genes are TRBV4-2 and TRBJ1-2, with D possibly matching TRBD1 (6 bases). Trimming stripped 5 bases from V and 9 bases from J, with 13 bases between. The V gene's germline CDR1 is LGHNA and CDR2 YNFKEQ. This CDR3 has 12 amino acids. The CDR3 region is CASSERGGRYTF. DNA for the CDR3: TGTGCCAGCAGCGAGAGGGGGGGCCGCTACACCTTC.

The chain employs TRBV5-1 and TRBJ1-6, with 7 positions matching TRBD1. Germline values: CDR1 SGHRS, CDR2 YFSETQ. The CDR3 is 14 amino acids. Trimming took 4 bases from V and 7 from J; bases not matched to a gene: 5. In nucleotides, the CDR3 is TGCGCCAGCAGCCCTGGGGACAGCAATTCACCCCTCCACTTT. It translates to CASSPGDSNSPLHF.

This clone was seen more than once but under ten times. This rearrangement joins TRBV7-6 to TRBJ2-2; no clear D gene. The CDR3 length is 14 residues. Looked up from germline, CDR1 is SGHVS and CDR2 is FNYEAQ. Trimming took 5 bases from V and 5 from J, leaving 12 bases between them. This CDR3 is CASSPGSGTGELFF. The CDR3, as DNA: TGTGCCAGCAGCCCTGGGTCCGGGACCGGGGAGCTGTTTTTT.

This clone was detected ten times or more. CDR3 in amino acids: CASSVGLAETQYF. Here the CDR3 DNA reads TGTGCCAGCAGCGTAGGCCTAGCGGAGACCCAGTACTTC. The chain combines TRBV9 with TRBJ2-5; D perhaps matches TRBD2 (6 bases). V was trimmed by 0 bases and J by 5 bases, leaving 8 bases between them. Germline lookup yields CDR1 SGDLS and CDR2 YYNGEE. This CDR3 region has 13 residues.